The 8 T cell receptor beta chains reported below all come from one sample, sequenced in a study of cytomegalovirus exposure and HLA in healthy donors. PCR involved 60 Vbeta and 13 Jbeta primers. Clones were sequenced by immunoSEQ multiplex PCR, and TCRdb holds only the in-frame ones, with some missing. The sample has about 200,000 clones, roughly 80% seen once. The sequencing input was PBMCs. Receptors originate from a woman younger than 35 in good health and CMV-seronegative.

This clone has only one observation. The chain links TRBV5-6 to TRBJ2-7; tentative D call: TRBD1 (6 bases). The CDR3 contains 16 residues. Trimming stripped 2 bases from V and 0 bases from J, with 15 bases between. Germline assignment: CDR1 SGHDT and CDR2 YYEEEE. The CDR3 DNA reads TGTGCCAGCAGCTTCGGTCAGGGGTGGCTCTCCTACGAGCAGTACTTC. Protein product: CASSFGQGWLSYEQYF.

In DNA form, the CDR3 reads TGCGCCAGCAGCTTGGTCCAGGTGGGCCAAGAGACCCAGTACTTC. This sequence encodes CASSLVQVGQETQYF. The chain couples TRBV5-1 to TRBJ2-5, with no clear D. The CDR3 totals 15 residues. Germline V CDR1 and CDR2: SGHRS, YFSETQ. V lost 0 bases to trimming and J lost 1 base, with 10 bases between them.

This chain links TRBV5-3 with TRBJ2-1, with 9 bases aligning to TRBD2. TRBV5-3 is placed among ORFs of uncertain function. The CDR3 extends over 19 amino acids. V lost 4 bases and J lost 6; bases outside the gene matches: 20. The CDR3 reads CARSPDCRREGPVGNEQFF. CDR3 in DNA: TGTGCCAGAAGCCCCGACTGTAGGCGGGAGGGCCCGGTGGGCAATGAGCAGTTCTTC.

The J gene is TRBJ2-5, the V gene TRBV6-5; 7 nucleotides agree with TRBD2. Germline values: CDR1 MNHEY, CDR2 SVGAGI. This CDR3 spans 16 amino acids. J was trimmed by 2 bases and V by 4 bases; bases with no gene match: 10. The CDR3 region is CASSSAPGGGQETQYF. CDR3 coding DNA: TGTGCCAGCAGTTCCGCCCCCGGCGGGGGACAAGAGACCCAGTACTTC.

The chain recombines TRBV5-6 with TRBJ2-2; 9 bases align to TRBD2. CDR3 size: 16 residues. Looked up from germline, CDR1 is SGHDT and CDR2 is YYEEEE. V shed 0 bases, J shed 5 bases, and the junction held 5 bases outside the gene matches. CDR3 DNA sequence: TGTGCCAGCAGCTTGGATCTAGCGGGAAAGACCGGGGAGCTGTTTTTT. Its translation is CASSLDLAGKTGELFF.

The sample holds a few counts of this clone. The chain employs TRBV6-1 and TRBJ1-6; tentative D call: TRBD1 (6 bases). CDR1 MNHNS and CDR2 SASEGT come from the germline V gene. This CDR3 comprises 14 residues. V lost 7 bases to trimming and J lost 8 bases, with 15 bases between them. CDR3 sequence: CASTNREPHSPLHF. DNA of the CDR3: TGTGCCAGCACCAACAGGGAACCGCATTCACCCCTCCACTTT.

The V and J genes are TRBV6-6 and TRBJ2-1, with D possibly matching TRBD2 (6 bases). Trimming cost V 9 bases and J 2 bases, with 11 bases left between them. Germline CDR1 MNHNY, CDR2 SVGAGI (reference sequence). This CDR3 comprises 13 residues. The CDR3 bases are TGTGCCAGTACTAGCAGCACCTACAATGAGCAGTTCTTC. It translates to CASTSSTYNEQFF.

This sequence joins TRBV19 and TRBJ1-5; 7 bases align to TRBD1. The CDR3 totals 17 residues. The J segment lost 2 bases and the V segment lost 5 bases, leaving 12 bases of the junction unmatched. The germline gives CDR1 LNHDA, CDR2 SQIVND (reference sequence). In DNA, the CDR3 is TGTGCCAGTAGTCGGGGACAGAGTATAGTAGGCAATCAGCCCCAGCATTTT. This sequence encodes CASSRGQSIVGNQPQHF.